This T cell receptor beta chain originates from a study of T cell changes during pregnancy in multiple sclerosis. A single count supports this clone. TCRdb keeps only in-frame clones here, not all; method: immunoSEQ multiplex PCR. The sample holds about 40,000 clones, 80% to 90% seen once. Germline loops: CDR1 SEHNR, CDR2 FQNEAQ (reference sequence). This CDR3 is built from 17 residues. Between the trimmed V and J ends, which lost 1 base and 0 bases, there was a span of 12 bases. This specimen consisted of CD4+ T cells from peripheral blood mononuclear cells, obtained in the first trimester of pregnancy. This chain uses TRBV7-9 with TRBJ1-4; TRBD1 might be the D (6 bases). The sequence derives from a female donor with multiple sclerosis, enrolled in a pregnancy study. The CDR3, as DNA: TGTGCCAGCAGCTTAGGGACAGCACCTGCAACTAATGAAAAACTGTTTTTT. Its translation is CASSLGTAPATNEKLFF.